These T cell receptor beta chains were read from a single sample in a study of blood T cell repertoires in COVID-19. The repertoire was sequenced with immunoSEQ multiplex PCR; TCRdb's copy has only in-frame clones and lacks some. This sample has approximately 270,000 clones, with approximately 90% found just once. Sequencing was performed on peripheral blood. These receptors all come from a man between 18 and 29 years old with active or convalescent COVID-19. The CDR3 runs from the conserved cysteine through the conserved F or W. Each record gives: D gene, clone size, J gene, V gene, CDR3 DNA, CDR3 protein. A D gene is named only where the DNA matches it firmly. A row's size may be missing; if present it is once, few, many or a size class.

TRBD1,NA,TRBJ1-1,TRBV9,TGTGCCAGCAGCTCCAGGGACAGCCGGAACACTGAAGCTTTCTTT,CASSSRDSRNTEAFF
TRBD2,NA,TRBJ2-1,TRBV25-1,TGTGCCAGCAACGGACTAGCGGCAACCTACAATGAGCAGTTCTTC,CASNGLAATYNEQFF
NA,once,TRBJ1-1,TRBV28,TGTGCCAGCAGTTTACAGGTGAACACTGAAGCTTTCTTT,CASSLQVNTEAFF
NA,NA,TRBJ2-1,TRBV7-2,TGTGCCAGCAGCTTATCTATGAGCTCCTACAATGAGCAGTTCTTC,CASSLSMSSYNEQFF
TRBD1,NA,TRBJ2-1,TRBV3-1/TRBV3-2,TGTGCCAGCAGCCCCAGGACAGGGGCATTGGGGGACAATGAGCAGTTCTTC,CASSPRTGALGDNEQFF
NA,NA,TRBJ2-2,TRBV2,TGTGCCACCCAACCCGAGGCAGGGATCGGGGAGCTGTTTTTT,CATQPEAGIGELFF
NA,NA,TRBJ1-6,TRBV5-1,TGCGCCAGCAGCTTTGGAGGGCTCGGTTCACCCCTCCACTTT,CASSFGGLGSPLHF
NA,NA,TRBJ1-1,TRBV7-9,TGTGCCAGCAGCCAATCGCCGGGGGTAGGGCACACTGAAGCTTTCTTT,CASSQSPGVGHTEAFF
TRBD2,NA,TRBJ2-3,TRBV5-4,TGTGCCAGCAGCACAGGCACTAGCGTGTCCACAGATACGCAGTATTTT,CASSTGTSVSTDTQYF
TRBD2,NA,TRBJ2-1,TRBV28,TGTGCCAGCAGTGGACTAGCGCCCGTCTCCTACAATGAGCAGTTCTTC,CASSGLAPVSYNEQFF
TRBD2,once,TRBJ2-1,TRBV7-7,TGTGCTAGCAGCCCCAGGACTAGCGGGAAGAGCTCCTACAATGAGCAGTTCTTC,CASSPRTSGKSSYNEQFF
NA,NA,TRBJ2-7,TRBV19,TGTGCCAGTAGTATAGGCGGCCCGGGCTACGAGCAGTACTTC,CASSIGGPGYEQYF
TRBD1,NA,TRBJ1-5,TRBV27,TGTGCCAGCAGAGGACAGGGGGAACAGCCCCAGCATTTT,CASRGQGEQPQHF
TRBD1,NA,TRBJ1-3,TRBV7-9,TGTGCCAGCAGCCGCGGGACAGGGGGCCGACGCTCTGGAAACACCATATATTTT,CASSRGTGGRRSGNTIYF
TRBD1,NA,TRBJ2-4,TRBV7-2,TGTGCCAGCAGCTTCACCGGGACAGGTGGTTACATTCAGTACTTC,CASSFTGTGGYIQYF
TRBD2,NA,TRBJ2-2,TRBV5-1,TGCGCCAGCAGCTTGGCCCTAGCGGAGGGCACCGGGGAGCTGTTTTTT,CASSLALAEGTGELFF
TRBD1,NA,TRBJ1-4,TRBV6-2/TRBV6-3,TGTGCCAGCAGTCTAGGACAGGTTCGTGAAAAACTGTTTTTT,CASSLGQVREKLFF
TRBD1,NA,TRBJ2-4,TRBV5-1,TGCGCCAGCAGCAAGGGACAGGGGCAAAACATTCAGTACTTC,CASSKGQGQNIQYF
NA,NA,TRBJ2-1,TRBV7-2,TGTGCCAGCAGCTTAGACTTCTACAATGAGCAGTTCTTC,CASSLDFYNEQFF
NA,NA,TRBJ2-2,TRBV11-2,TGTGCCAGCATCCTCCGGCCGGGAGCAGGCACCGGGGAGCTGTTTTTT,CASILRPGAGTGELFF
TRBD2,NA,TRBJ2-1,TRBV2,TGTGCCAGCAGTGGGTGGAGCGGGGGATGGAATGAGCAGTTCTTC,CASSGWSGGWNEQFF
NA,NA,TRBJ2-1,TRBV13,TGTGCCAGCAGCTCAGGCCCGGGGGAACTCTACAATGAGCAGTTCTTC,CASSSGPGELYNEQFF
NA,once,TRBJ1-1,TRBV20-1,TGCAGTGCTAGTTGGTTTAACATGAACACTGAAGCTTTCTTT,CSASWFNMNTEAFF
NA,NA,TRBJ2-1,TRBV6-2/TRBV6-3,TGTGCCAGCAGTTACGGACTATACAATGAGCAGTTCTTC,CASSYGLYNEQFF
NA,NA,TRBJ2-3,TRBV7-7,TGTGCCAGCAGCTTAGTGGGGGGTGATACGCAGTATTTT,CASSLVGGDTQYF
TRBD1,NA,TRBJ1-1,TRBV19,TGTGCCAGTAGTATAAGGGGGACAGGGACTTATGAAGCTTTCTTT,CASSIRGTGTYEAFF
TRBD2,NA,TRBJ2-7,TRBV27,TGTGCCAGTTGGCCGGGGACTAGCGGTTACGAGCAGTACTTC,CASWPGTSGYEQYF
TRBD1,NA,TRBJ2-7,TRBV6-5,TGTGCCAGCAGCCAGGCGACAGGGGGAGGCCACGAGCAGTACTTC,CASSQATGGGHEQYF
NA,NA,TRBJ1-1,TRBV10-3,TGTGCCATCAGCTTAAGACCGGGGGACACTGAAGCTTTCTTT,CAISLRPGDTEAFF
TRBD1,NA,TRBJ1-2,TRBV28,TGTGCCAGCAGTCTACAGGGGCTTGGCTACACCTTC,CASSLQGLGYTF
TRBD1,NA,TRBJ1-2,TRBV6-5,TGTGCCAGCAGGAACAGGGGAAAGGGCTATGGCTACACCTTC,CASRNRGKGYGYTF
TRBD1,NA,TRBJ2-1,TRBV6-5,TGTGCCAGCAGTTGGGACAGGGCTAATGAGCAGTTCTTC,CASSWDRANEQFF
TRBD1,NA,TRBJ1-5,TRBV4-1,TGCGCCAGCAGCCTTGATCAGGGGGCGAAAGGCAATCAGCCCCAGCATTTT,CASSLDQGAKGNQPQHF
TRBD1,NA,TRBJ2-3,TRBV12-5,TGTGCTAGTGGGTCGGGACAGGGGGCAACAGATACGCAGTATTTT,CASGSGQGATDTQYF
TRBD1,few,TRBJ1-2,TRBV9,TGTGCCAGCAGCCTCAGCCCCACCGGGACAGGGAGTGGTGGCTACACCTTC,CASSLSPTGTGSGGYTF
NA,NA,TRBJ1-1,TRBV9,TGTGCCAGCAGCGTAGCGGGGTTGAACACTGAAGCTTTCTTT,CASSVAGLNTEAFF
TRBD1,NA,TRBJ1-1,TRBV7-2,TGTGCCAGCAGCTTATTAGGGGGCAACACTGAAGCTTTCTTT,CASSLLGGNTEAFF
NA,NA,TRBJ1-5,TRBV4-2,TGTGCCAGCAGCCAAGGACAGAATAGCAATCAGCCCCAGCATTTT,CASSQGQNSNQPQHF
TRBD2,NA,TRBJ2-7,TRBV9,TGTGCCAGCAGCCTCGGGGTAGCGGGGAACTACGAGCAGTACTTC,CASSLGVAGNYEQYF
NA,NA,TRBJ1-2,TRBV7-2,TGTGCCAGCAGCCCGAGGGGGGGGGACTATGGCTACACCTTC,CASSPRGGDYGYTF